This TCR beta chain was captured by sequencing in a study of blood T cell repertoires in COVID-19. Study information: T cells, B-cell-depleted T cells, or PBMCs provided the cDNA or gDNA that served as material.

Sequencing was performed with immunoSEQ multiplex PCR; in TCRdb, only in-frame clones are kept and a portion is missing. The sample holds roughly 300,000 clones; 87% are singletons and the top ten take over 4%. V lost 2 bases, J lost 1 base, and 11 bases lay in between. CDR1 and CDR2 from the germline V gene are SGDLS and YYNGEE. The CDR3 totals 15 residues. Study members were between roughly 18 and 100 years old and lived in 24 US regions. Participants' reported clinical history set cohort assignment. The receptor was derived from a woman aged 25 to 39 who had recovered from COVID-19. This chain joins TRBV9 and TRBJ2-3; maybe TRBD1 (5 bases). Sequencing used PBMCs or T cells enriched from blood (not recorded which). CDR3 DNA: TGTGCCAGCAGCGTTATAGGGGATGGCACAGATACGCAGTATTTT. This encodes CASSVIGDGTDTQYF.